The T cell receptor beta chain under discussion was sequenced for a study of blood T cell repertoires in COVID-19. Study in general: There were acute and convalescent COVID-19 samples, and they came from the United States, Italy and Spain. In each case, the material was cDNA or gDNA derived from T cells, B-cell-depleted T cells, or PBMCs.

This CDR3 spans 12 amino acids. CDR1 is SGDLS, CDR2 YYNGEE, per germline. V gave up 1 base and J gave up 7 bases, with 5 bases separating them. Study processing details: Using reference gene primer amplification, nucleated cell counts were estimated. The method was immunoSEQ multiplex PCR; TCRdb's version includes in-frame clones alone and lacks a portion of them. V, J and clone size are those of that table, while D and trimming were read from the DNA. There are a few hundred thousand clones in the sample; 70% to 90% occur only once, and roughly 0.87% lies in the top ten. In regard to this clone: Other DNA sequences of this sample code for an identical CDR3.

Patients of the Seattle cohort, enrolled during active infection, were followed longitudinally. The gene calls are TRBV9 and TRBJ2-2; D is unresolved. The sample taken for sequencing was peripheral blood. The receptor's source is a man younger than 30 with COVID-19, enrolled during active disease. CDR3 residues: CASSVYGGELFF. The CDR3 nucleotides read TGTGCCAGCAGCGTATACGGCGGGGAGCTGTTTTTT.